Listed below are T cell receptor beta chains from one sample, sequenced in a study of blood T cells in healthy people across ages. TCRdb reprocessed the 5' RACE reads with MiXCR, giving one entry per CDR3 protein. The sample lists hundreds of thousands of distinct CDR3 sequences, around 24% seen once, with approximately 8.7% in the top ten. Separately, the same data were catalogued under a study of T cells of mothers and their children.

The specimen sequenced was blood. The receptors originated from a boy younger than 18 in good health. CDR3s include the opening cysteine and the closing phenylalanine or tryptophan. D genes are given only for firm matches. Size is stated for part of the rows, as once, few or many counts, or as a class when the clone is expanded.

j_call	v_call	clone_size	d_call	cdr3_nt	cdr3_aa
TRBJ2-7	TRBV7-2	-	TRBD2	TGTGCCAGCAGCTTAGCGCTCTTTGCTAGCGGGAGGGCCTTGGTAACCTACGAGCAGTACTTC	CASSLALFASGRALVTYEQYF
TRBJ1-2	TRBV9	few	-	TGTGCCAGCAGCGTAGCGGGGGCGCGATATGGCTACACCTTC	CASSVAGARYGYTF
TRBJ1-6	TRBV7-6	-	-	TGTGCCAGCAGCGCGTCCGCGGTAGGGGGGGATTCACCCCTCCACTTT	CASSASAVGGDSPLHF
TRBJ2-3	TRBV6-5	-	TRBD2	TGTGCCAGCAGTTACGGGGCGGGGGGGTCCTCGGGAGATACGCAGTATTTT	CASSYGAGGSSGDTQYF
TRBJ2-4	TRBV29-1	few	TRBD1	TGCAGCGTGGAGGACAGGACCCAGGCCAAAAACATTCAGTACTTC	CSVEDRTQAKNIQYF
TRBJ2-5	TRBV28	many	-	TGTGCCAGCAGTTTCGGGACACGGGAAGAGACCCAGTACTTC	CASSFGTREETQYF
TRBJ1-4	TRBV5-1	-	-	TGCGCCAGCAGCTGGGGGGGCGCTAATGAAAAACTGTTTTTT	CASSWGGANEKLFF
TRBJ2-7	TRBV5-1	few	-	TGCGCCAGCAGCTTGCGGGGAGGGGGGTCCTACGAGCAGTACTTC	CASSLRGGGSYEQYF
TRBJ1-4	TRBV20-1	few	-	TGCAGTGCTAGTTTCAGGAATGAAAAACTGTTTTTT	CSASFRNEKLFF
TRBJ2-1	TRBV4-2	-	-	TGTGCCAGCAGCCCGGAGGAACGGCTCAACTACAATGAGCAGTTCTTC	CASSPEERLNYNEQFF
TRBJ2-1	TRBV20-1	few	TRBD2	TGCAGTGCTAGAGTTCCTAGCGGGAGATTTGAGCAGTTCTTC	CSARVPSGRFEQFF
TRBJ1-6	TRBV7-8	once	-	TGTGCCAGCAGCTTAGGCAGGGCGAATAATTCACCCCTCCACTTT	CASSLGRANNSPLHF
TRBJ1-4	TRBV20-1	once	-	TGCAGTGCTAGAGAGGGCCGGGGTGAACTGTTTTTT	CSAREGRGELFF
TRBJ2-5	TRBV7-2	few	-	TGTGCCAGCAGCTTAGCGGTGGGTCCGGGGACCCAGTACTTC	CASSLAVGPGTQYF
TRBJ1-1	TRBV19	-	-	TGTGCCAGTAGTCTTACAGGGATTCCTGAAGCTTTCTTT	CASSLTGIPEAFF
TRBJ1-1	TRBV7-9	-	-	TGTGCCAGCAGCTCTTGGAGCAGCGGCACTGAAGCTTTCTTT	CASSSWSSGTEAFF
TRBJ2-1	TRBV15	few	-	TGTGCCACCAGCAGAGGCGGCCTAGCCCGGAACTACAATGAGCAGTTCTTC	CATSRGGLARNYNEQFF
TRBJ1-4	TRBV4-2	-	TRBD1	TGTGCCAGCAGCCGGGGACAGGACCACTCAACTAATGAAAAACTGTTTTTT	CASSRGQDHSTNEKLFF
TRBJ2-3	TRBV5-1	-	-	TGCGCCAGCAACGGGCCCGGGTTCACAGATACGCAGTATTTT	CASNGPGFTDTQYF
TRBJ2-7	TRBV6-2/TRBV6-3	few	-	TGTGCCAGCAGTTACTCGGCCTGCCCGCCCTACGAGCAGTACTTC	CASSYSACPPYEQYF
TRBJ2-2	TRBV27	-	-	TGTGCCAGCAGCCCCGCGACAGGGAACACCGGGGAGCTGTTTTTT	CASSPATGNTGELFF
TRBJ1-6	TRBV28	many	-	TGTGCCAGCAGCCGACGGGACTATAATTCACCCCTCCACTTT	CASSRRDYNSPLHF
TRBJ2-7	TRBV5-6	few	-	TGTGCCAGCAGCTTGGGGACTAACCCCTACGAGCAGTACTTC	CASSLGTNPYEQYF
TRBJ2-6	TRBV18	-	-	TGTGCCAGCTCACGAGGACAAGCTGGGGCCAACGTCCTGACTTTC	CASSRGQAGANVLTF
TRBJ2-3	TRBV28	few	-	TGTGCCAGCAGTTATCTGGAGGGCGCCACAGATACGCAGTATTTT	CASSYLEGATDTQYF
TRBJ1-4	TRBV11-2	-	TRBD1	TGTGCCAGCAGCTACACGACAGGGAGCGAAAAACTGTTTTTT	CASSYTTGSEKLFF
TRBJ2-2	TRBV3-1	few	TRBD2	TGTGCCAGCAGCCCTCTTGGCGGGGGGGCCACCGGGGAGCTGTTTTTT	CASSPLGGGATGELFF
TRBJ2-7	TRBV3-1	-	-	TGTGCCAGCAGCCAAGCTGAGACCTACGAGCAGTACTTC	CASSQAETYEQYF
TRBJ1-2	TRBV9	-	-	TGTGCCAGCAGCCGTACCCCGGAGGTCAGCTATGGCTACACCTTC	CASSRTPEVSYGYTF
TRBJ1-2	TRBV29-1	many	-	TGCAGCGTTGAAGAGGTCATGGGCTATGGCTACACCTTC	CSVEEVMGYGYTF
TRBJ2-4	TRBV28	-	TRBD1	TGTGCCAGCAGTTTTAGGGGGCCAAAAAACATTCAGTACTTC	CASSFRGPKNIQYF
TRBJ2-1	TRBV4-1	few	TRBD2	TGCGCCAGCAGCCAAGCTCTAGCGGAGGTACCCAATGAGCAGTTCTTC	CASSQALAEVPNEQFF
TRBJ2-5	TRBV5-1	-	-	TGCGCCAGCAGCTTGGAAGCCTACGAAGAGACCCAGTACTTC	CASSLEAYEETQYF
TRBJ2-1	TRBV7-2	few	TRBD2	TGTGCCAGCAGCTTCACTAGCGGGAGGGGCGAGCAGTTCTTC	CASSFTSGRGEQFF
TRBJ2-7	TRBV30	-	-	TGTGCCTGGAGTGCGACTCCCTACGAGCAGTACTTC	CAWSATPYEQYF
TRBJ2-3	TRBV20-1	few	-	TGCAGTGCTCCTAGTGACAGGTCTAGCACAGATACGCAGTATTTT	CSAPSDRSSTDTQYF
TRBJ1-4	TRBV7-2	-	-	TGTGCCAGCAGCTCATCAGGGTATGCCTTCGAAAAACTGTTTTTT	CASSSSGYAFEKLFF
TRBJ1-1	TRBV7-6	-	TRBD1	TGTGCCAGCAGCCCCTGGACAGGGGTAAGGGCGATGAACACTGAAGCTTTCTTT	CASSPWTGVRAMNTEAFF
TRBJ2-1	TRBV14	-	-	TGTGCCAGCAGCCCCAACGGGGTGTACGAGCAGTTCTTC	CASSPNGVYEQFF
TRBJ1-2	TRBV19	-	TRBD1	TGTGCCAGTAGTTGGACAGGGCAAAATAACTATGGCTACACATTC	CASSWTGQNNYGYTF
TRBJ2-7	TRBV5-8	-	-	TGTGCCAGCAGCTTGGAGAGGGCAGGGCGAAACGAGCAGTACTTC	CASSLERAGRNEQYF
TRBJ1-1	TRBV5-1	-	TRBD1	TGCGCCAGTGGGACAGGATTAATGAACACTGAAGCTTTCTTT	CASGTGLMNTEAFF
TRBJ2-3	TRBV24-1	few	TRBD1	TGTGCCACCAGTGATTACCAGGGGGCTGGTTTGACAGATACGCAGTATTTT	CATSDYQGAGLTDTQYF
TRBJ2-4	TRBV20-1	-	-	TGCAGTGCTCCGCAGATAACCAAAAACATTCGGTACTTC	CSAPQITKNIRYF
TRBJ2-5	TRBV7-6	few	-	TGTGCCAGCAGCTTATCCCCGCCCTTACAAGAGACCCAGTACTTC	CASSLSPPLQETQYF
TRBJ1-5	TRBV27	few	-	TGTGCCAGCAGTCCCCAGAATCAGCCCCAGCATTTT	CASSPQNQPQHF
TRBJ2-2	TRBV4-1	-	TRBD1	TGCGCCAGCAGCCAACCGGGACAGTCCCTCACCGGGGAGCTGTTTTTT	CASSQPGQSLTGELFF
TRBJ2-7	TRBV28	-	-	TGTGCCAGCAGTTTATCCCGCCTGGGACACCCCTACGAGCAGTACTTC	CASSLSRLGHPYEQYF
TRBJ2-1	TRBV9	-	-	TGTGCCAGCAGCGTAGCCAGGGCTAATGAGCAGTTCTTC	CASSVARANEQFF
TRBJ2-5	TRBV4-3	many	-	TGCGCCAGCAGCCAAGGGACGGGGGAGACCCAGTACTTC	CASSQGTGETQYF
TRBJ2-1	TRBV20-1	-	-	TGCAGTGCTAGGGAGGCGGGATCATCCTACAATGAGCAGTTCTTC	CSAREAGSSYNEQFF
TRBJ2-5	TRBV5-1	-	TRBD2	TGCGCCAGCAGCTTGCTTAAACTAGCGGGAGGCGAAGGAGAGACCCAGTACTTC	CASSLLKLAGGEGETQYF
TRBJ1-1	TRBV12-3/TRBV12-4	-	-	TGTGCCAGCAGTTTAGTGAGGCAGACCGAAGCTTTCTTT	CASSLVRQTEAFF
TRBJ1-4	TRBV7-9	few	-	TGTGCCAGCAGCCGCAGTGAGATTAATGAAAAACTGTTTTTT	CASSRSEINEKLFF
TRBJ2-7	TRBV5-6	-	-	TGTGCCAGCAGCTTGGGACAGAGCGACTACGAGCAGTACTTC	CASSLGQSDYEQYF
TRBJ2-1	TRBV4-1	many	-	TGCGCCAGCAGCCAAGTTCTTCAGGCTTTGCCCGGACAGCCGATTTTAAGGAAGCGGTTCTTC	CASSQVLQALPGQPILRKRFF
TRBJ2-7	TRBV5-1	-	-	TGCGCCAGCAAGCCCAGGGAAACCGTAGTCTCCTACGAGCAGTACTTC	CASKPRETVVSYEQYF